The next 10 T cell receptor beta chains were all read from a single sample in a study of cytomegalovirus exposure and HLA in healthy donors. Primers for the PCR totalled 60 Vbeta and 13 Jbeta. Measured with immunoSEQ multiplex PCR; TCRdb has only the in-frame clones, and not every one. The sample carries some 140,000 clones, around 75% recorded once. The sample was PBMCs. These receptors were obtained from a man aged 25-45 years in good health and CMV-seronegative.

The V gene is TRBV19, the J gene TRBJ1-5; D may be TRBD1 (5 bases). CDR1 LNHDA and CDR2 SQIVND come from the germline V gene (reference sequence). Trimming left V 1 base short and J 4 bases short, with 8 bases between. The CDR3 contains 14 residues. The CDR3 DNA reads TGTGCCAGTAGTATAGTTAAGGGGAATCAGCCCCAGCATTTT. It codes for CASSIVKGNQPQHF.

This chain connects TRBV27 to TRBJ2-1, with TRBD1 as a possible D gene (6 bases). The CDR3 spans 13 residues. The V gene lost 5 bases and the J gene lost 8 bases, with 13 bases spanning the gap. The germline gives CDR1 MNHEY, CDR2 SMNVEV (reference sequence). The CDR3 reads CASSLRWGHEQFF. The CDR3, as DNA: TGTGCCAGCAGTCTTCGGTGGGGGCATGAGCAGTTCTTC.

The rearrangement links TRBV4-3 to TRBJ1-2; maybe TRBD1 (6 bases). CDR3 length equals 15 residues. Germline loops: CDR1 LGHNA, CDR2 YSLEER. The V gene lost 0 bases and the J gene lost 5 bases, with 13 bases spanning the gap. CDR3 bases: TGCGCCAGCAGCCAAGATCAAGGCAGGGGATATGGCTACACCTTC. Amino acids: CASSQDQGRGYGYTF.

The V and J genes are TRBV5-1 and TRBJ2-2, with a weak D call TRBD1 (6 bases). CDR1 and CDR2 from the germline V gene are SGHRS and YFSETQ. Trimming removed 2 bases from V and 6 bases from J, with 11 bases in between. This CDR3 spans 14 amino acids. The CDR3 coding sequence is TGCGCCAGCAGCTTACAGGGTTTTGCCGGGGAGCTGTTTTTT. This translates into CASSLQGFAGELFF.

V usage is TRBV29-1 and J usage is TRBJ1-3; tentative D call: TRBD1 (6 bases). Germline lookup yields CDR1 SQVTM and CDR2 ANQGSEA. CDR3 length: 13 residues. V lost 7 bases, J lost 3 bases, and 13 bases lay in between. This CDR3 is CSGVKDSGNTIYF. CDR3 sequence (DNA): TGCAGCGGCGTAAAGGACAGTGGAAACACCATATATTTT.

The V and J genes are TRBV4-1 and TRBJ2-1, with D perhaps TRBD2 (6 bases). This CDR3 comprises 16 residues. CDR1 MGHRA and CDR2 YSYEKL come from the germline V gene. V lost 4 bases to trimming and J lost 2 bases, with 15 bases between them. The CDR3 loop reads CASSRPSGGAYNEQFF. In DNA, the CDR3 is TGCGCCAGCAGCCGCCCTTCTGGCGGGGCCTACAATGAGCAGTTCTTC.

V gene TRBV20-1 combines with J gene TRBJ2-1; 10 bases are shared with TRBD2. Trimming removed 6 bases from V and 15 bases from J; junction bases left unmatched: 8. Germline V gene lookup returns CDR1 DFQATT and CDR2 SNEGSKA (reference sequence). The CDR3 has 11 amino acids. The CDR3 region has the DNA TGCAGTGCCCCGTTAGCGGGAGGAGCGTTCTTC. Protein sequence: CSAPLAGGAFF.

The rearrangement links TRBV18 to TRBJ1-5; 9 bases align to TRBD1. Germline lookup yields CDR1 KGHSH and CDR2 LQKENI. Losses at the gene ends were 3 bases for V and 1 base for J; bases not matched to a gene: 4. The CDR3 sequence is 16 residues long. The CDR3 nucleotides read TGTGCCAGCTCACCCCCCGGACAGGGGAGCAATCAGCCCCAGCATTTT. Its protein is CASSPPGQGSNQPQHF.

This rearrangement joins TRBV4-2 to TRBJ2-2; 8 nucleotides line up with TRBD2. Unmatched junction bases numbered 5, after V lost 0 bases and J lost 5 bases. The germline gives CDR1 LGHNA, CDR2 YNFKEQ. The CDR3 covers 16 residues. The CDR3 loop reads CASSQETSEKTGELFF. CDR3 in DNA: TGTGCCAGCAGCCAAGAGACTAGCGAGAAAACCGGGGAGCTGTTTTTT.

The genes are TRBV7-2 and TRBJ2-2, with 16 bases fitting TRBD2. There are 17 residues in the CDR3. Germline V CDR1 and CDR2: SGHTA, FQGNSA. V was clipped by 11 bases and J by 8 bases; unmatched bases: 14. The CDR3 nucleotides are TGTGCCTCCGGGACTAGCGGGGGGGCCAACGGTATAGGGGAGCTGTTTTTT. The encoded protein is CASGTSGGANGIGELFF.